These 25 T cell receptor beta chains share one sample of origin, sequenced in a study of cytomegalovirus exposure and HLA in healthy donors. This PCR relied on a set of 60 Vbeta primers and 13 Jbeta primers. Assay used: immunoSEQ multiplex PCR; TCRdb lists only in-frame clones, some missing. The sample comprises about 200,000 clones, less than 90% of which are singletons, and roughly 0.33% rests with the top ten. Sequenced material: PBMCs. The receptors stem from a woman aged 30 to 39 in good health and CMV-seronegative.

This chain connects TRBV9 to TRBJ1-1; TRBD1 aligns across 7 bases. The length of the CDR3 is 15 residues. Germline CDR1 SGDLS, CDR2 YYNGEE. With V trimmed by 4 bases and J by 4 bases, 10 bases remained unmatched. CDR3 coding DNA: TGTGCCAGCAGCCCTGAGGGGGCCAGAGTCACTGAAGCTTTCTTT. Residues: CASSPEGARVTEAFF.

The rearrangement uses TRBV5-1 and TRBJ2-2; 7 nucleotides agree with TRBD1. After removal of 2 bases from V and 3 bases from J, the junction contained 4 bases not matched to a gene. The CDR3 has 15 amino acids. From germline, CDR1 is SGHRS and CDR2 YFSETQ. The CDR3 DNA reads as TGCGCCAGCAGCTTAGGGGGCGCGGACACCGGGGAGCTGTTTTTT. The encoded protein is CASSLGGADTGELFF.

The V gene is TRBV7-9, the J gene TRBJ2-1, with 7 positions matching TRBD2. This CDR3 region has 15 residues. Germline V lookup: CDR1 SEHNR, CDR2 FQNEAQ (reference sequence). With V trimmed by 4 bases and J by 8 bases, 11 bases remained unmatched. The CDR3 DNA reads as TGTGCCAGCAGCTCCGGTCCGGGGAGGGAAGATGAGCAGTTCTTC. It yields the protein CASSSGPGREDEQFF.

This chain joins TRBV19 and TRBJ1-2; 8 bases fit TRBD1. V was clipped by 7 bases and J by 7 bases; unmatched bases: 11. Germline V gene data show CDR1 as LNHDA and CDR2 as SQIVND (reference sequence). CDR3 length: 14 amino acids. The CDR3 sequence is CASTSDRVGSGYTF. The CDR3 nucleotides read TGTGCCAGTACCTCGGACAGGGTAGGTTCTGGCTACACCTTC.

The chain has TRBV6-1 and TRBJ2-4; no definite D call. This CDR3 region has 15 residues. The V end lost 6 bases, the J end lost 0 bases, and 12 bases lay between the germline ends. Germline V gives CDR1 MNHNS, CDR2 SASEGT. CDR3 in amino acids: CASSPLYLAKNIQYF. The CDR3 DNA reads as TGTGCCAGCAGCCCCCTATATCTAGCCAAAAACATTCAGTACTTC.

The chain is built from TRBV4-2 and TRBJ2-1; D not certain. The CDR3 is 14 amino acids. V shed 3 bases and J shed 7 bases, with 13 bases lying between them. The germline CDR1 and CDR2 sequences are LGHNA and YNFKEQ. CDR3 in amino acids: CASSHLEGTNEQFF. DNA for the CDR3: TGTGCCAGCAGCCACCTAGAAGGTACAAATGAGCAGTTCTTC.

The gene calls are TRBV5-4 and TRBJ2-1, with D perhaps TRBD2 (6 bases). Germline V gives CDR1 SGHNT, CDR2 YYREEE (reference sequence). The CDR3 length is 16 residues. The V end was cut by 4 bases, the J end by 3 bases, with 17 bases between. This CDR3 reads CASSKGTPRGYNEQFF. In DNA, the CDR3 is TGTGCCAGCAGCAAAGGGACTCCTAGGGGCTACAATGAGCAGTTCTTC.

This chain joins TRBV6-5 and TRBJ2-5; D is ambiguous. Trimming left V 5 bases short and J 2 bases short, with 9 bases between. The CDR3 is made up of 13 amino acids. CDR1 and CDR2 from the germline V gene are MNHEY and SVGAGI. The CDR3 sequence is CASSGHPQETQYF. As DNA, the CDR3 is TGTGCCAGCAGTGGGCACCCACAAGAGACCCAGTACTTC.

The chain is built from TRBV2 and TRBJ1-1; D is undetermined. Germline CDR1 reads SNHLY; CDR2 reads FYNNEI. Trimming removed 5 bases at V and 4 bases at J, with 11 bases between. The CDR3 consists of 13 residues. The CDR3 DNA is TGTGCCAGCAGTACTAGCGGCATCACTGAAGCTTTCTTT. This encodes CASSTSGITEAFF.

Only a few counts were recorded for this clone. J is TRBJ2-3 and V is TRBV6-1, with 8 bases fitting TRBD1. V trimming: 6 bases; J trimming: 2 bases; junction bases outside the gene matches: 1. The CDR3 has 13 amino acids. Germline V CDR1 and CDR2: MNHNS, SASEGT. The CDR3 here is CASRTGDTDTQYF. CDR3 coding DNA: TGTGCCAGCAGGACAGGGGACACAGATACGCAGTATTTT.

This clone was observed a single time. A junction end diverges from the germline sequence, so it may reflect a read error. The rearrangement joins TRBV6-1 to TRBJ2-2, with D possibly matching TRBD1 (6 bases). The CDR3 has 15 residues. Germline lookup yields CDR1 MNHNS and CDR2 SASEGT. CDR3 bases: TGTGCCAGCACCGCCCAGGGGCCGGACACCGGGGAGCCGTTTTTT. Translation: CASTAQGPDTGEPFF.

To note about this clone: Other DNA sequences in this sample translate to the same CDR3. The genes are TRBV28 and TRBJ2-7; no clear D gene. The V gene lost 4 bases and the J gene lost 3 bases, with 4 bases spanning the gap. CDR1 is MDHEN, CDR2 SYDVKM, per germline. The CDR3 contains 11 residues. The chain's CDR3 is CASSYYYEQYF. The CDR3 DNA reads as TGTGCCAGCAGTTACTACTACGAGCAGTACTTC.

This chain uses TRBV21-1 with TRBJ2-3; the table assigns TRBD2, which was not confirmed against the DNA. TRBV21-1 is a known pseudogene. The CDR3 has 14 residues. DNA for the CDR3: TGTGCCAGAGCGACTAGCGGGGAAGCAGATACGCAGTATTTT. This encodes CARATSGEADTQYF.

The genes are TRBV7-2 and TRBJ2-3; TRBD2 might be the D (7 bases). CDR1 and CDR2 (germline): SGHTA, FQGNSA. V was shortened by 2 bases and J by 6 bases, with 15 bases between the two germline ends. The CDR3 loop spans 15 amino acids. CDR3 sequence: CASSLWGGGPDTQYF. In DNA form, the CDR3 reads TGTGCCAGCAGCTTATGGGGCGGGGGCCCGGATACGCAGTATTTT.

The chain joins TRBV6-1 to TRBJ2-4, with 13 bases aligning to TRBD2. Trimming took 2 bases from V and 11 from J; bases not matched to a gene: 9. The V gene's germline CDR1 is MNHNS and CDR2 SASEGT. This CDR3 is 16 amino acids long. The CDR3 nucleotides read TGTGCCAGCAGTGAAATTCGACTAGCGGGGGGAGGGGTTCAGTACTTC. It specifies CASSEIRLAGGGVQYF.

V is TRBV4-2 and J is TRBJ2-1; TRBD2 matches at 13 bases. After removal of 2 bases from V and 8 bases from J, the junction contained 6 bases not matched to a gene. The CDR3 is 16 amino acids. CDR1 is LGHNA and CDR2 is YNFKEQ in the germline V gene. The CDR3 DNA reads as TGTGCCAGCAGCCAACTAACCGGGACTAGCGGGGATGAGCAGTTCTTC. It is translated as CASSQLTGTSGDEQFF.

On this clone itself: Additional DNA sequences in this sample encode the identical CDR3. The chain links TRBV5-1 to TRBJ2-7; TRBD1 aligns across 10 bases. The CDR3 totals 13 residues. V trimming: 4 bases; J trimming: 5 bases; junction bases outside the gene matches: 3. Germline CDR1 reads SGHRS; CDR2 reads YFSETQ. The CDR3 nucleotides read TGCGCCAGCAGCCTAGGACAGGGGGACGAGCAGTACTTC. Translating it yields CASSLGQGDEQYF.

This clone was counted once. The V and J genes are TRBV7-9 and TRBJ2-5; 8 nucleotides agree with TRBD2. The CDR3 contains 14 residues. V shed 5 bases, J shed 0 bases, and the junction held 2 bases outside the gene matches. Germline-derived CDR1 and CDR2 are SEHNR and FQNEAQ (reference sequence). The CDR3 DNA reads TGTGCCAGCAGCAATAGCGGGAACCAAGAGACCCAGTACTTC. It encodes CASSNSGNQETQYF.

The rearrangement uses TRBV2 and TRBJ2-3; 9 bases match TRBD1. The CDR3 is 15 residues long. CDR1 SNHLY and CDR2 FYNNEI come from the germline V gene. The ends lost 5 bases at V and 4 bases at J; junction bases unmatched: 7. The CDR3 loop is CASSYRDRDADTQYF. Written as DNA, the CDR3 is TGTGCCAGCAGTTATCGGGACAGGGACGCAGATACGCAGTATTTT.

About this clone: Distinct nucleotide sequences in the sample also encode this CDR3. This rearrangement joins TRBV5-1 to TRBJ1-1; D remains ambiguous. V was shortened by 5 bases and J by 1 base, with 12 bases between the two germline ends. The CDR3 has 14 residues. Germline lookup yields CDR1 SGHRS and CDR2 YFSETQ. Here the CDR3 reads CASRPRLENTEAFF. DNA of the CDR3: TGCGCCAGCAGGCCTAGGCTGGAGAACACTGAAGCTTTCTTT.

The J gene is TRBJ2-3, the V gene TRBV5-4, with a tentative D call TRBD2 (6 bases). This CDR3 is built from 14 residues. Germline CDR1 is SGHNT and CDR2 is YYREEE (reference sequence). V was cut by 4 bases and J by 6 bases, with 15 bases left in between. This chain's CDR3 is CASSRTTFRDTQYF. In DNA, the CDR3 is TGTGCCAGCAGCCGGACTACTTTTAGGGATACGCAGTATTTT.

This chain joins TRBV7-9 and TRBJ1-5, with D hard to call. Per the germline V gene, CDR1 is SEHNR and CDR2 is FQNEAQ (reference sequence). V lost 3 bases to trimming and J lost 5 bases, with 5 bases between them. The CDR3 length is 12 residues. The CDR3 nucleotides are TGTGCCAGCAGCTTCCCGGATCAGCCCCAGCATTTT. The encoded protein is CASSFPDQPQHF.

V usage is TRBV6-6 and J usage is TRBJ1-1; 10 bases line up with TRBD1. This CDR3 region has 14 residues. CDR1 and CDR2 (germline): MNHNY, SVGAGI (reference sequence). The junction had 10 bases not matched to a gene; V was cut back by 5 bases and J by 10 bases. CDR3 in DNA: TGTGCCAGCAGTCGCGACGGACAGGGGGTAAGAGCTTTCTTT. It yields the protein CASSRDGQGVRAFF.

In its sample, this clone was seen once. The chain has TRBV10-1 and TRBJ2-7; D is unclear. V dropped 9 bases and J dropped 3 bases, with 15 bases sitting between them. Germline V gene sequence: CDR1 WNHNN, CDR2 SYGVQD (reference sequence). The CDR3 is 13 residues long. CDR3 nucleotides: TGCGCCAGAATCCCGAAAACAGTCTACGAGCAGTACTTC. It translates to CARIPKTVYEQYF.

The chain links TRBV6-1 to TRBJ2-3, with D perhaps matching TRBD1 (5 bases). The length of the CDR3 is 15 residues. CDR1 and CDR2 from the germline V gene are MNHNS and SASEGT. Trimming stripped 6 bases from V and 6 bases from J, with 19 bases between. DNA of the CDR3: TGTGCCAGCAGCCAAGAGCAGGGTCCCATTGATACGCAGTATTTT. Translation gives CASSQEQGPIDTQYF.